This T cell receptor (beta chain) came from a study of T-cell memory formation after mild COVID-19. A remark on this clonotype: The antigen remains unidentified.

Trimming removed 0 bases from V and 3 bases from J, with 19 bases in between. CDR1 and CDR2 (germline): SGHRS, YFSETQ. CDR3 length equals 17 residues. TCRdb re-called the 5' RACE reads with MiXCR, one entry per CDR3 protein. There are roughly 500,000 distinct CDR3 sequences in the sample; around 21% occur only once, and roughly an eighth lies in the top ten. Study-wide points: Researchers report contracting CD4+ clones mostly in CM and EM, with CD8+ clones in EMRA. Within pre-infection memory, some responding clones were found, suggesting cross-reactive memory joined.

Sample: PBMCs or a T cell subset sorted from them (not recorded which). This TCR derives from an adult woman who had mild COVID-19 (a few samples of this study predate the infection). Cell type and time point are not known. The chain carries TRBV5-1 and TRBJ2-7, with TRBD2 as a possible D gene (6 bases). CDR3 loop: CASSLEGGPPPIYEQYF. The CDR3 DNA is TGCGCCAGCAGCTTGGAGGGAGGACCCCCCCCCATCTACGAGCAGTACTTC.